These 22 T cell receptor beta chains were sequenced from one sample in a study of OX40 agonist ivuxolimab in advanced cancers. Libraries came from the immunoSEQ multiplex PCR assay. Drawn from immuneACCESS, this table holds only the in-frame rearrangements with V and J called that TCRdb kept. Clones are partly lost; checked studies trace under half to an unresolved V gene and leave the rest unexplained. A total of some 100,000 clones appear in this sample, 80% to 90% of them only once. The top ten hold 0.9% to 1.2% of the sample. The sample was CD4+ or CD8+ T cells sorted from blood, taken in a trial of the OX40 agonist ivuxolimab. Every receptor here comes from an adult with an advanced solid tumor such as melanoma, head and neck, liver or kidney cancer.

V and J are TRBV4-2 and TRBJ2-1, with D perhaps TRBD2 (6 bases). V lost 0 bases to trimming and J lost 2 bases, with 17 bases between them. CDR1 and CDR2 (germline): LGHNA, YNFKEQ. This CDR3 has 18 amino acids. The CDR3, as DNA: TGTGCCAGCAGCCAAGAAGGTGGCGGAGGGGTGGCCTACAATGAGCAGTTCTTC. This sequence encodes CASSQEGGGGVAYNEQFF.

The chain employs TRBV6-5 and TRBJ1-3; perhaps TRBD1 as D (5 bases). Germline lookup yields CDR1 MNHEY and CDR2 SVGAGI. The CDR3 length is 15 residues. With 6 bases removed from V and 0 bases from J, the gap between germline ends came to 12 bases. CDR3 bases: TGTGCCAGCAGCTCGACGACAGCCTCTGGAAACACCATATATTTT. Translated, it gives CASSSTTASGNTIYF.

The chain recombines TRBV7-2 with TRBJ1-5, with 8 bases aligning to TRBD1. The CDR3 loop spans 13 amino acids. Per the germline V gene, CDR1 is SGHTA and CDR2 is FQGNSA. J lost 12 bases, V lost 3 bases, and 7 bases had no gene match. The CDR3 sequence: CASSLRQGQVQHF. The DNA of the CDR3 is TGTGCCAGCAGCTTGAGACAGGGACAGGTCCAGCATTTT. The full variable domain, its missing parts supplied by reference TRBV7-2 and TRBJ1-5, is GAGVSQSPSNKVTEKGKDVELRCDPISGHTALYWYRQSLGQGLEFLIYFQGNSAPDKSGLPSDRFSAERTGGSVSTLTIQRTQQEDSAVYLCASSLRQGQVQHFGDGTRLSIL.

This rearrangement joins TRBV4-3 to TRBJ1-1, with D hard to call. Germline assignment: CDR1 LGHNA and CDR2 YSLEER. Deletions cut 1 base from V and 6 bases from J, with 9 bases between. The length of the CDR3 is 13 residues. The CDR3 coding sequence is TGCGCCAGCAGCCAAGGTCGTCAGGCTGAAGCTTTCTTT. The encoded protein is CASSQGRQAEAFF.

The genes are TRBV28 and TRBJ1-1; 8 bases are a match to TRBD1. This CDR3 is 14 amino acids long. Germline lookup yields CDR1 MDHEN and CDR2 SYDVKM. V lost 3 bases to trimming and J lost 5 bases; unmatched junction nucleotides: 5. CDR3 sequence: CASSLGQVETEAFF. DNA of the CDR3: TGTGCCAGCAGTTTGGGACAGGTGGAGACTGAAGCTTTCTTT.

This clone was counted a few times. The chain joins TRBV5-1 to TRBJ2-1; 7 bases align to TRBD1. The trim removed 4 bases at V and 4 bases at J, leaving 11 bases unmatched. In germline, CDR1 is SGHRS, CDR2 YFSETQ. This CDR3 comprises 16 residues. CDR3 sequence (DNA): TGCGCCAGCAGCCAGAGGGACAGCTCGGGGTACAATGAGCAGTTCTTC. Its translation: CASSQRDSSGYNEQFF.

The V gene is TRBV5-1, the J gene TRBJ1-4; tentative D call: TRBD1 (6 bases). The V and J ends lost 5 bases and 8 bases respectively, with 13 bases between them. The germline CDR1 and CDR2 sequences are SGHRS and YFSETQ. The CDR3 spans 13 residues. The CDR3, as DNA: TGCGCCAGCAGGAAACAGGGAGGCGAAAAACTGTTTTTT. It specifies CASRKQGGEKLFF.

This chain connects TRBV28 to TRBJ2-1; D call uncertain. CDR1 is MDHEN, CDR2 SYDVKM, per germline. This CDR3 region has 14 residues. Deletions cut 7 bases from V and 10 bases from J, with 20 bases between. CDR3 amino acids: CASTFVGRQREQFF. CDR3 bases: TGTGCCAGCACTTTTGTCGGCCGCCAACGGGAGCAGTTCTTC.

The gene calls are TRBV11-2 and TRBJ1-4, with D possibly TRBD1 on 6 matching bases. V lost 5 bases, J lost 4 bases, and 14 bases lay in between. The germline V gene has CDR1 SGHAT and CDR2 FQNNGV. The CDR3 has 15 amino acids. CDR3 region: CASSPGDGLNEKLFF. The CDR3 nucleotides are TGTGCCAGCAGCCCAGGGGACGGTCTTAATGAAAAACTGTTTTTT.

The CDR3 loop is CASSEGFGGYTF. The CDR3, as DNA: TGTGCCAGCAGTGAAGGTTTCGGGGGCTACACCTTC. J is TRBJ1-2 and V is TRBV25-1, with D unclear. CDR1 MGHDK and CDR2 SYGVNS come from the germline V gene. Deletions cut 2 bases from V and 8 bases from J, with 9 bases between. The CDR3 consists of 12 residues.

CDR3: CASSGDIANEKLFF. Here the CDR3 DNA reads TGTGCCAGCTCGGGGGACATTGCTAATGAAAAACTGTTTTTT. The genes are TRBV18 and TRBJ1-4, with a tentative D call TRBD1 (6 bases). The CDR3 extends over 14 amino acids. In germline, CDR1 is KGHSH, CDR2 LQKENI. Trimming removed 6 bases at V and 3 bases at J, with 11 bases between.

The chain employs TRBV7-2 and TRBJ1-6; no definite D call. There are 16 residues in the CDR3. Looked up from germline, CDR1 is SGHTA and CDR2 is FQGNSA. The V gene lost 3 bases and the J gene lost 7 bases, with 16 bases spanning the gap. The DNA for the CDR3 is TGTGCCAGCAGCTTTCCGGGGTCCTACCTAAATTCACCCCTCCACTTT. Encoded protein: CASSFPGSYLNSPLHF.

This clone has only a few counts. This sequence joins TRBV2 and TRBJ1-2, with D tentatively TRBD1 (6 bases). V was clipped by 3 bases and J by 8 bases, with 13 bases between them. The CDR3 extends over 13 amino acids. Germline V gene lookup returns CDR1 SNHLY and CDR2 FYNNEI. CDR3 in DNA: TGTGCCAGCAGTGAGGGCAGGGGATACGGCTACACCTTC. Translating it yields CASSEGRGYGYTF.

CDR3 region: CASSQIGTGDEKLFF. The CDR3 coding sequence is TGTGCCAGCAGCCAGATCGGGACAGGGGATGAAAAACTGTTTTTT. The chain carries TRBV4-2 and TRBJ1-4, with 10 bases aligning to TRBD1. V was pared by 3 bases and J by 6 bases, with 4 bases of the junction left unmatched. Germline values: CDR1 LGHNA, CDR2 YNFKEQ. This CDR3 has 15 residues.

The V and J genes are TRBV19 and TRBJ2-7; possible D gene TRBD1, 6 bases. This CDR3 has 15 residues. Germline V lookup: CDR1 LNHDA, CDR2 SQIVND (reference sequence). Trimming took off 1 base at V and 1 base at J, with 11 bases between the two ends. The CDR3 nucleotides read TGTGCCAGTAGTATAGGGGGACACCCTTCCTACGAGCAGTACGTC. Amino acid sequence: CASSIGGHPSYEQYV.

V is TRBV7-2 and J is TRBJ2-7, with a tentative D call TRBD1 (6 bases). The germline CDR1 and CDR2 sequences are SGHTA and FQGNSA. V shed 5 bases and J shed 3 bases, with 14 bases lying between them. This CDR3 region has 14 residues. Here the CDR3 reads CASSTPGHLYEQYF. The CDR3 coding sequence is TGTGCCAGCAGCACTCCGGGACATCTCTACGAGCAGTACTTC.

This clone was detected only once. The chain couples TRBV2 to TRBJ1-6, with 10 positions matching TRBD1. Germline-derived CDR1 and CDR2 are SNHLY and FYNNEI. The CDR3 covers 15 residues. After removal of 7 bases from V and 4 bases from J, the junction contained 4 bases not matched to a gene. The CDR3 region is CASIDRGQYNSPLHF. The CDR3 nucleotides read TGTGCCAGCATTGACAGGGGGCAATATAATTCACCCCTCCACTTT.

Written as DNA, the CDR3 is TGTGCCAGCACCACAGTAGGGCCCGACACAGATACGCAGTATTTT. It is translated as CASTTVGPDTDTQYF. This sequence joins TRBV7-9 and TRBJ2-3; D remains ambiguous. V lost 7 bases, J lost 2 bases, and 16 bases lay in between. The CDR3 sequence is 15 residues long. The germline CDR1 and CDR2 sequences are SEHNR and FQNEAQ (reference sequence).

This chain links TRBV7-6 with TRBJ2-1; 8 bases agree with TRBD2. CDR1 SGHVS and CDR2 FNYEAQ come from the germline V gene. This CDR3 region has 16 residues. The J segment lost 4 bases and the V segment lost 5 bases, leaving 10 bases of the junction unmatched. DNA for the CDR3: TGTGCCAGCAGCCCCCAGATTTTAGCGGGGTACAATGAGCAGTTCTTC. This encodes CASSPQILAGYNEQFF.

J is TRBJ1-6 and V is TRBV6-6; D is ambiguous. Trimming left V 2 bases short and J 7 bases short, with 9 bases between. Germline V gene sequence: CDR1 MNHNY, CDR2 SVGAGI (reference sequence). The length of the CDR3 is 14 residues. For the CDR3, the DNA is TGTGCCAGCAGTTACCGGCCGCCGAATTCACCCCTCCACTTT. Amino acids: CASSYRPPNSPLHF.

This sequence joins TRBV5-1 and TRBJ2-3, with D perhaps TRBD2 (5 bases). Germline V CDR1 and CDR2: SGHRS, YFSETQ. Trimming shortened V by 6 bases and J by 2 bases, and 13 bases separated the two germline ends. This CDR3 region has 14 residues. The CDR3 DNA follows: TGCGCCAGCAATAACCAGGACTCCACAGATACGCAGTATTTT. This sequence encodes CASNNQDSTDTQYF.

This clone occurred a few times. The chain uses TRBV5-6 and TRBJ2-3; TRBD1 aligns across 8 bases. CDR1 and CDR2 from the germline V gene are SGHDT and YYEEEE. With V trimmed by 4 bases and J by 8 bases, 15 bases remained unmatched. The CDR3 covers 16 residues. CDR3 region: CASSPRSRGRFGTQYF. The CDR3 DNA reads as TGTGCCAGCAGCCCCCGGAGCAGGGGGCGCTTTGGTACGCAGTATTTT.